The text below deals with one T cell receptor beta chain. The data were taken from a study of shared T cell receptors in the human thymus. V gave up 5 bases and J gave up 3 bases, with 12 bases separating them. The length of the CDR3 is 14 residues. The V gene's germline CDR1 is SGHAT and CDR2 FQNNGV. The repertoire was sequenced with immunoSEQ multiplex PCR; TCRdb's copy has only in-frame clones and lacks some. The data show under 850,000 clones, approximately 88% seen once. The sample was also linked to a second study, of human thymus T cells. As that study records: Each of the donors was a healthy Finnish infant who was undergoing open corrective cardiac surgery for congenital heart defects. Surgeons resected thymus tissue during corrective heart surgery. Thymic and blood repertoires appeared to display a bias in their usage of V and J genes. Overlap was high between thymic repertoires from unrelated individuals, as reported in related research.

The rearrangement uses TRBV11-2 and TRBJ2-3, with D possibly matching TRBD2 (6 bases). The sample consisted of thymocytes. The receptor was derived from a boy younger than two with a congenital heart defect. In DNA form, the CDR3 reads TGTGCCAGCAGCAATGAGGGGAGGACAGATACGCAGTATTTT. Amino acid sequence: CASSNEGRTDTQYF.